A single sample is the source of the 31 T cell receptor beta chains below, sequenced in a study of blood T cell repertoires in COVID-19. The assay was immunoSEQ multiplex PCR, and TCRdb's table has in-frame clones only and misses some. This sample has roughly 120,000 clones, with 70% to 90% found just once. Specimen: peripheral blood. The receptors here all came from a man aged 35-49 years with acute or convalescent COVID-19.

This clone was observed a handful of times. The genes are TRBV10-2 and TRBJ2-5, with D maybe TRBD2 (7 bases). V lost 4 bases and J 4 bases, leaving 10 bases between the germline ends. There are 13 residues in the CDR3. Germline V gene lookup returns CDR1 WSHSY and CDR2 SAAADI. The CDR3 region has the DNA TGCGCCAGCAGTGTGAGGGGGGGAGAGACCCAGTACTTC. Residues: CASSVRGGETQYF.

The CDR3 DNA sequence: TGTGCCAGTACTCACAGGGTTTCTGGTGGTTCACCCCTCCACTTT. Translating it yields CASTHRVSGGSPLHF. The rearrangement joins TRBV19 to TRBJ1-6; D perhaps matches TRBD1 (6 bases). This CDR3 is built from 15 residues. The V gene's germline CDR1 is LNHDA and CDR2 SQIVND (reference sequence). V gave up 7 bases and J gave up 9 bases, with 19 bases separating them.

The chain joins TRBV23-1 to TRBJ2-1, with D hard to call. TRBV23-1 is placed among ORFs of uncertain function. Between the trimmed V and J ends, which lost 0 bases and 1 base, there was a span of 16 bases. This CDR3 comprises 18 residues. DNA for the CDR3: TGCGCCAGCAGTCAATCCTTAAGGAGCATTCCTTCCTACAATGAGCAGTTCTTC. Translating gives CASSQSLRSIPSYNEQFF.

The DNA for the CDR3 is TGTGCCAGCAGCTTTTTCGGGGGGAGGCAGCCCCAGCATTTT. It is translated as CASSFFGGRQPQHF. The chain is built from TRBV5-6 and TRBJ1-5; D might be TRBD1 (5 bases). The CDR3 runs to 14 residues. V was cut by 2 bases and J by 7 bases, with 13 bases left in between. Per germline, CDR1 SGHDT and CDR2 YYEEEE.

V gene TRBV10-3 combines with J gene TRBJ2-1; the match to TRBD2 covers 12 bases. The CDR3 spans 17 residues. Germline loops: CDR1 ENHRY, CDR2 SYGVKD. V was clipped by 2 bases and J by 0 bases; unmatched bases: 2. The CDR3 reads CAISERLAGASYNEQFF. CDR3 coding DNA: TGTGCCATCAGTGAGAGACTAGCGGGGGCCTCCTACAATGAGCAGTTCTTC.

This chain links TRBV6-5 with TRBJ2-5; 8 bases fit TRBD2. V trimming: 2 bases; J trimming: 1 base; junction bases outside the gene matches: 6. Germline V gene lookup returns CDR1 MNHEY and CDR2 SVGAGI. This CDR3 is built from 16 residues. The CDR3 is CASSYAAGGPQETQYF. CDR3 bases: TGTGCCAGCAGTTACGCGGCGGGAGGTCCCCAAGAGACCCAGTACTTC.

The chain combines TRBV5-1 with TRBJ1-5; 8 positions match TRBD1. After removal of 5 bases from V and 5 bases from J, the junction contained 9 bases not matched to a gene. CDR1 SGHRS and CDR2 YFSETQ come from the germline V gene. There are 15 residues in the CDR3. The CDR3 DNA reads TGCGCCAGCAGACCCGGACAGGGATATCATCAGCCCCAGCATTTT. Translation: CASRPGQGYHQPQHF.

The genes are TRBV28 and TRBJ1-5, with TRBD1 identical over 7 bases. V shed 5 bases, J shed 7 bases, and the junction held 8 bases outside the gene matches. The CDR3 length is 14 residues. Germline CDR1 is MDHEN and CDR2 is SYDVKM. The DNA for the CDR3 is TGTGCCAGCAGTCTGTACAGGGGTGGCCAGCCCCAGCATTTT. It translates to CASSLYRGGQPQHF.

This chain joins TRBV7-6 and TRBJ2-7; 8 positions match TRBD1. With V trimmed by 0 bases and J by 7 bases, 14 bases remained unmatched. CDR1 SGHVS and CDR2 FNYEAQ come from the germline V gene. The CDR3 spans 17 residues. CDR3 in amino acids: CASSLAPGPTQGAEQYF. CDR3 nucleotide sequence: TGTGCCAGCAGCTTAGCGCCGGGACCCACTCAGGGGGCTGAGCAGTACTTC.

This rearrangement joins TRBV24-1 to TRBJ2-2, with a weak D call TRBD2 (5 bases). This CDR3 region has 14 residues. The V gene's germline CDR1 is KGHDR and CDR2 SFDVKD. V was clipped by 4 bases and J by 6 bases, with 11 bases between them. CDR3 DNA: TGTGCCACCAGTGACTCCGGAGGTCCCGGGGAGCTGTTTTTT. Translated, it gives CATSDSGGPGELFF.

This clone was detected only once. V usage is TRBV7-9 and J usage is TRBJ2-5; TRBD1 aligns across 7 bases. Per the germline V gene, CDR1 is SEHNR and CDR2 is FQNEAQ (reference sequence). V trimming: 4 bases; J trimming: 1 base; junction bases outside the gene matches: 3. The CDR3 length is 14 residues. The CDR3 nucleotides read TGTGCCAGCAGCTGGGGACAGTTCCAAGAGACCCAGTACTTC. Its translation: CASSWGQFQETQYF.

The CDR3 here is CASSPGTGEGKLFF. CDR3 DNA: TGTGCCAGCAGCCCCGGGACAGGGGAGGGAAAACTGTTTTTT. The V gene is TRBV5-5, the J gene TRBJ1-4, with TRBD1 matching over 10 bases. V lost 4 bases and J lost 10; bases outside the gene matches: 7. The CDR3 extends over 14 amino acids. The germline V gene encodes CDR1 SGHKS and CDR2 YYEKEE (reference sequence).

The CDR3 loop reads CASSLDAGGLYTQYF. The CDR3, as DNA: TGTGCCAGCAGCTTAGACGCGGGGGGCCTATATACGCAGTATTTT. V gene TRBV5-4 combines with J gene TRBJ2-3; 8 bases are shared with TRBD2. The CDR3 covers 15 residues. CDR1 and CDR2 from the germline V gene are SGHNT and YYREEE (reference sequence). J gave up 7 bases and V 2 bases, and 9 bases lay outside the gene matches.

The CDR3 DNA reads as TGTGCCAGCAGTGAAATTGGAGGTTTTGCAACTAATGAAAAACTGTTTTTT. Encoded protein: CASSEIGGFATNEKLFF. V gene TRBV6-1 combines with J gene TRBJ1-4, with D unresolved. This CDR3 is built from 17 residues. Germline V CDR1 and CDR2: MNHNS, SASEGT. The V end lost 2 bases, the J end lost 0 bases, and 13 bases lay between the germline ends.

The chain uses TRBV3-1 (or the pseudogene TRBV3-2) and TRBJ2-1, with D unclear. Trimming cost V 4 bases and J 0 bases, with 10 bases left between them. There are 15 residues in the CDR3. CDR1 and CDR2 from the germline V gene are LGHDT and YNNKEL (reference sequence). The CDR3 spells CASSRAPSSYNEQFF. CDR3 nucleotide sequence: TGTGCCAGCAGCCGGGCCCCAAGCTCCTACAATGAGCAGTTCTTC.

The chain carries TRBV27 and TRBJ2-1; 10 nucleotides agree with TRBD2. Germline lookup yields CDR1 MNHEY and CDR2 SMNVEV (reference sequence). This CDR3 is built from 16 residues. V was pared by 6 bases and J by 0 bases, with 5 bases of the junction left unmatched. The CDR3 coding sequence is TGTGCCAGCAGGCTCTCTAGCGGGGGCTCCTACAATGAGCAGTTCTTC. It encodes CASRLSSGGSYNEQFF.

A few counts support this clone. This chain links TRBV19 with TRBJ1-1; TRBD1 aligns across 8 bases. CDR3 length: 14 amino acids. CDR1 and CDR2 from the germline V gene are LNHDA and SQIVND (reference sequence). The J segment lost 1 base and the V segment lost 4 bases, leaving 2 bases of the junction unmatched. The CDR3 DNA sequence: TGTGCCAGTAGTAGACAGGGGCCGAACACTGAAGCTTTCTTT. Translation: CASSRQGPNTEAFF. Drawing the rest from reference TRBV19 and TRBJ1-1, the complete variable domain is DGGITQSPKYLFRKEGQNVTLSCEQNLNHDAMYWYRQDPGQGLRLIYYSQIVNDFQKGDIAEGYSVSREKKESFPLTVTSAQKNPTAFYLCASSRQGPNTEAFFGQGTRLTVV.

The V and J genes are TRBV5-4 and TRBJ2-1; 7 nucleotides align to TRBD1. Trimming at V came to 0 bases and at J to 7 bases, leaving 4 bases not matched to a gene. CDR1 and CDR2 (germline): SGHNT, YYREEE (reference sequence). The CDR3 has 14 residues. The CDR3 coding sequence is TGTGCCAGCAGCTTGGTCGGCAGGGGGAATGAGCAGTTCTTC. Amino acid sequence: CASSLVGRGNEQFF.

The chain joins TRBV14 to TRBJ1-2, with 8 bases fitting TRBD1. This CDR3 contains 14 residues. With V trimmed by 2 bases and J by 4 bases, 3 bases remained unmatched. Germline assignment: CDR1 SGHDN and CDR2 FVKESK. In nucleotides, the CDR3 is TGTGCCAGCAGCCAAATCACAGGGGGCTATGGCTACACCTTC. It is translated as CASSQITGGYGYTF.

The chain uses TRBV7-7 and TRBJ2-2; 10 nucleotides agree with TRBD2. This CDR3 has 15 residues. Germline loops: CDR1 SSHAT, CDR2 FNYEAQ (reference sequence). The DNA of the CDR3 is TGTGCTAGCGGCCTAGCGGGAGTTAGTACCGGGGAGCTGTTTTTT. Protein sequence: CASGLAGVSTGELFF.

The chain uses TRBV6-1 and TRBJ2-5, with TRBD2 identical over 14 bases. This CDR3 comprises 18 residues. Losses at the gene ends were 3 bases for V and 1 base for J; bases not matched to a gene: 7. CDR1 and CDR2 from the germline V gene are MNHNS and SASEGT. The CDR3 region has the DNA TGTGCCAGCAGTGAGCGGGGGACTAGCGGGGGATTCCAAGAGACCCAGTACTTC. Its protein product is CASSERGTSGGFQETQYF.

CDR3 sequence reads: CASSGQGGMGYGYTF. CDR3 DNA sequence: TGTGCCAGCAGCGGACAGGGTGGAATGGGCTATGGCTACACCTTC. V is TRBV6-5 and J is TRBJ1-2; 8 bases line up with TRBD1. CDR3 length equals 15 residues. The V gene end was trimmed by 6 bases and the J gene end by 4 bases; junction bases not matched to a gene: 10. The germline V gene has CDR1 MNHEY and CDR2 SVGAGI.

This clone is a singleton in its sample. The rearrangement uses TRBV18 and TRBJ2-3, with 7 nucleotides matching TRBD2. Germline V lookup: CDR1 KGHSH, CDR2 LQKENI. The CDR3 extends over 13 amino acids. V was pared by 4 bases and J by 6 bases, with 4 bases of the junction left unmatched. The CDR3 loop reads CASSRGAGDTQYF. In DNA, the CDR3 is TGTGCCAGCTCACGGGGAGCGGGGGATACGCAGTATTTT.

The chain is built from TRBV6-5 and TRBJ2-1; weak D call: TRBD2 (7 bases). With 6 bases removed from V and 15 bases from J, the gap between germline ends came to 15 bases. CDR1 is MNHEY and CDR2 is SVGAGI in the germline V gene. CDR3 length: 11 residues. The CDR3 nucleotides are TGTGCCAGCAGAACAACAGGGAGGGTGTTCTTC. This codes for CASRTTGRVFF.

The chain recombines TRBV5-1 with TRBJ2-1, with 10 bases identical to TRBD2. Germline trimming cut 4 bases from V and 0 bases from J; bases unmatched to any gene: 4. Germline CDR1 reads SGHRS; CDR2 reads YFSETQ. The CDR3 sequence is 16 residues long. The CDR3 loop is CASSKGLAVSYNEQFF. The CDR3 DNA reads TGCGCCAGCAGCAAAGGACTAGCGGTCTCCTACAATGAGCAGTTCTTC.

The chain recombines TRBV6-5 with TRBJ2-3; no clear D. Germline CDR1 and CDR2: MNHEY and SVGAGI. V was clipped by 7 bases and J by 0 bases, with 5 bases between them. This CDR3 has 12 amino acids. CDR3 region: CASTSSTDTQYF. The DNA of the CDR3 is TGTGCCAGCACCAGTAGCACAGATACGCAGTATTTT.

V usage is TRBV10-3 and J usage is TRBJ2-3; TRBD2 matches 12 bases. CDR3 length: 16 amino acids. Germline V lookup: CDR1 ENHRY, CDR2 SYGVKD. The V segment lost 4 bases and the J segment 5 bases; nucleotides outside the gene matches: 7. CDR3 protein: CAISARTSGKVDTQYF. The CDR3, as DNA: TGTGCCATCAGTGCCCGGACTAGCGGGAAGGTAGATACGCAGTATTTT.

The rearrangement links TRBV10-2 to TRBJ2-7; tentatively, D is TRBD1 (5 bases). V was clipped by 6 bases and J by 3 bases, with 9 bases between them. The V gene's germline CDR1 is WSHSY and CDR2 SAAADI. The CDR3 covers 12 residues. Written as DNA, the CDR3 is TGCGCCAGCAGAAGGACAAACTACGAGCAGTACTTC. Encoded protein: CASRRTNYEQYF.

This clone is labeled medium-sized. The chain joins TRBV5-1 to TRBJ2-7, with 8 bases that match TRBD1. The junction had 13 bases not matched to a gene; V was cut back by 9 bases and J by 8 bases. The CDR3 extends over 13 amino acids. Germline-derived CDR1 and CDR2 are SGHRS and YFSETQ. In DNA, the CDR3 is TGCGCCACCAGAGGACAGGGTGATAAGCAGCAGTACTTC. It encodes CATRGQGDKQQYF.

The chain uses TRBV7-6 and TRBJ2-6; the D gene is possibly TRBD1 (6 bases). The CDR3 covers 19 residues. Trimming left V 0 bases short and J 3 bases short, with 18 bases between. Germline V gene data show CDR1 as SGHVS and CDR2 as FNYEAQ. CDR3 amino acids: CASSLAGDTGAFGANVLTF. CDR3 DNA: TGTGCCAGCAGCTTAGCGGGGGACACCGGGGCCTTTGGGGCCAACGTCCTGACTTTC.

For this clone: One end of the junction is discordant with germline, which a read error may explain. V gene TRBV25-1 combines with J gene TRBJ2-7, with D uncertain. The CDR3 covers 11 residues. Germline loops: CDR1 MGHDK, CDR2 SYGVNS. The CDR3 sequence: CASRSRQKKVF. The CDR3 DNA reads as TGTGCCAGCAGGTCTAGGCAGAAAAAGGTTTTC.